The 20 T cell receptor beta chains listed next were all sequenced from one sample in a study of vaccination and CD4 T cells after COVID-19. No antigen has been assigned to these receptors. Time point defined: late sampling 161 to 241 days after vaccination in a few convalescent patients. Documented treatment: approximately 10-day PBMC culture with coronavirus spike peptide pools or control peptides (ViraFEST assay). Sequence data for DNA of cultured CD4+ T cells were generated by the Oncomine TCR Beta short-read assay. MiXCR, run by TCRdb on the PCR reads, gives a single entry per CDR3 protein. This table has more than 20,000 distinct CDR3 sequences, around 42% appearing once. The sample consisted of CD4+ T cells from blood, cultured in vitro, taken about 7 months after SARS-CoV-2 vaccination. These receptors all come from a human donor who had recovered from COVID-19.

This clonotype was observed a handful of times. The chain recombines TRBV7-4 with TRBJ1-4; D unresolved. The CDR3 loop spans 14 amino acids. V dropped 5 bases and J dropped 8 bases, with 15 bases sitting between them. CDR1 SGHVT and CDR2 SQSDAQ come from the germline V gene. The CDR3 sequence is CASSLPSGREKLFF. In DNA form, the CDR3 reads TGTGCCAGCAGCCTACCCTCCGGGCGGGAAAAACTGTTTTTT.

The J gene is TRBJ2-7, the V gene TRBV20-1, with 8 bases fitting TRBD1. This CDR3 has 13 residues. Germline V CDR1 and CDR2: DFQATT, SNEGSKA (reference sequence). Trimming cost V 5 bases and J 2 bases; bases outside gene matches: 5. CDR3 loop: CSAEDRVPYEQYF. The CDR3 DNA sequence: TGCAGTGCTGAGGACAGGGTTCCCTACGAGCAGTACTTC.

In the case of this clonotype: One junction end disagrees with the germline gene, perhaps due to a read error. This rearrangement joins TRBV7-7 to TRBJ2-5; 8 positions agree with TRBD1. The CDR3 sequence is 15 residues long. The germline V gene encodes CDR1 SSHAT and CDR2 FNYEAQ (reference sequence). CDR3 nucleotide sequence: TGCGCTAGCAGCTTAGCCTCGACAGGGGCAGAGACCCAGTACTTC. It codes for CASSLASTGAETQYF.

This clonotype was seen once. This chain connects TRBV20-1 to TRBJ2-7; weak D call: TRBD2 (5 bases). V was shortened by 6 bases and J by 2 bases, with 17 bases between the two germline ends. Germline lookup yields CDR1 DFQATT and CDR2 SNEGSKA (reference sequence). The CDR3 is 14 residues long. The CDR3 is CSAQTLTGTYEQYF. CDR3 nucleotide sequence: TGCAGTGCCCAGACCCTGACGGGAACCTACGAGCAGTACTTC.

The chain links TRBV7-8 to TRBJ2-5; TRBD2 aligns across 16 bases. V was pared by 5 bases and J by 5 bases, with 2 bases of the junction left unmatched. The germline V gene has CDR1 SGHVS and CDR2 FQNEAQ. This CDR3 comprises 15 residues. CDR3 sequence reads: CASSPGLAGGETQYF. The CDR3 nucleotides read TGTGCCAGCAGCCCGGGACTAGCGGGAGGGGAGACCCAGTACTTC.

V usage is TRBV20-1 and J usage is TRBJ1-1, with 7 nucleotides matching TRBD1. The CDR3 has 13 amino acids. From germline, CDR1 is DFQATT and CDR2 SNEGSKA (reference sequence). V gave up 1 base and J gave up 7 bases; unmatched junction bases: 6. The CDR3 DNA sequence: TGCAGTGCTAGAGCTGACCGGGACAGTGAAGCTTTCTTT. Encoded protein: CSARADRDSEAFF.

This clonotype occurred a few times. The chain joins TRBV20-1 to TRBJ1-1; 8 nucleotides match TRBD1. The CDR3 is made up of 13 amino acids. The ends lost 8 bases at V and 2 bases at J; junction bases unmatched: 7. Looked up from germline, CDR1 is DFQATT and CDR2 is SNEGSKA (reference sequence). This chain's CDR3 is CSPGQGSNTEAFF. CDR3 nucleotides: TGCAGTCCCGGACAGGGCAGCAACACTGAAGCTTTCTTT.

This chain connects TRBV5-4 to TRBJ2-5; no firm D call. Trimming removed 3 bases from V and 5 bases from J, with 14 bases in between. Germline V gene lookup returns CDR1 SGHNT and CDR2 YYREEE (reference sequence). The CDR3 contains 14 residues. The CDR3 loop is CASSSGPPDETQYF. In nucleotides, the CDR3 is TGTGCCAGCAGCTCCGGGCCCCCAGATGAGACCCAGTACTTC.

V is TRBV20-1 and J is TRBJ2-7; D remains ambiguous. The CDR3 length is 14 residues. CDR1 is DFQATT and CDR2 is SNEGSKA in the germline V gene (reference sequence). V dropped 5 bases and J dropped 1 base, with 15 bases sitting between them. In DNA, the CDR3 is TGCAGTGCTCCCGGACCCTACACTTCCTACGAGCAGTACTTC. This encodes CSAPGPYTSYEQYF.

This clonotype was counted between two and nine times. The V and J genes are TRBV28 and TRBJ1-1; the D is unclear. Germline V gives CDR1 MDHEN, CDR2 SYDVKM. V was trimmed by 1 base and J by 3 bases, leaving 3 bases between them. This CDR3 spans 12 amino acids. The CDR3 DNA reads as TGTGCCAGCAGTTTATCGGACACTGAAGCTTTCTTT. It codes for CASSLSDTEAFF.

The chain uses TRBV6-5 and TRBJ1-2, with 7 bases fitting TRBD1. The CDR3 covers 14 residues. The germline V gene has CDR1 MNHEY and CDR2 SVGAGI. Unmatched junction bases numbered 4, after V lost 2 bases and J lost 4 bases. This chain's CDR3 is CASSYDRAPYGYTF. In DNA, the CDR3 is TGTGCCAGCAGTTACGACAGGGCCCCCTATGGCTACACCTTC.

The chain carries TRBV29-1 and TRBJ1-1; 9 positions agree with TRBD1. The CDR3 extends over 13 amino acids. CDR1 and CDR2 from the germline V gene are SQVTM and ANQGSEA. With 6 bases clipped from V and 7 bases from J, the junction kept 9 bases outside the gene matches. The CDR3 loop reads CSVGTGGVNEAFF. The CDR3 DNA reads TGCAGCGTGGGTACAGGGGGCGTCAATGAAGCTTTCTTT.

This clonotype was counted only a few times. The V gene is TRBV20-1, the J gene TRBJ2-7; D possibly corresponds to TRBD2 (6 bases). Trimming stripped 6 bases from V and 5 bases from J, with 14 bases between. Germline V gene lookup returns CDR1 DFQATT and CDR2 SNEGSKA (reference sequence). CDR3 length equals 12 residues. The CDR3 nucleotides read TGCAGTGCCAGGCGGGAAGGTCACGAGCAGTACTTC. Protein: CSARREGHEQYF.

The V gene is TRBV5-4, the J gene TRBJ1-1; D is unresolved. Trimming cost V 0 bases and J 4 bases, with 13 bases left between them. The CDR3 runs 15 residues. Looked up from germline, CDR1 is SGHNT and CDR2 is YYREEE (reference sequence). The CDR3 loop reads CASSLELSRSTEAFF. The DNA for the CDR3 is TGTGCCAGCAGCTTGGAGCTTTCACGAAGCACTGAAGCTTTCTTT.

This clonotype was seen more than once but under ten times. The chain recombines TRBV29-1 with TRBJ1-5; 8 bases agree with TRBD1. The germline CDR1 and CDR2 sequences are SQVTM and ANQGSEA. Trimming removed 6 bases from V and 2 bases from J; junction bases left unmatched: 9. There are 15 residues in the CDR3. The CDR3 sequence is CSVEMDRVGNQPQHF. The CDR3 DNA follows: TGCAGCGTGGAGATGGACAGGGTTGGCAATCAGCCCCAGCATTTT.

J is TRBJ2-3 and V is TRBV7-9, with a tentative D call TRBD2 (7 bases). V was trimmed by 4 bases and J by 4 bases, leaving 15 bases between them. Germline V gene sequence: CDR1 SEHNR, CDR2 FQNEAQ (reference sequence). The CDR3 contains 15 residues. CDR3 DNA: TGTGCCAGCAGCTCAGGGGAGGGGACGCCAGATACGCAGTATTTT. It yields the protein CASSSGEGTPDTQYF.

This clonotype was found once. The chain is built from TRBV20-1 and TRBJ2-7, with TRBD1 matching 9 bases. Germline V CDR1 and CDR2: DFQATT, SNEGSKA (reference sequence). There are 14 residues in the CDR3. The V segment lost 5 bases and the J segment 6 bases; nucleotides outside the gene matches: 11. The CDR3 sequence: CSAGGRDRASEQYF. DNA for the CDR3: TGCAGTGCTGGAGGCCGGGACAGGGCCTCCGAGCAGTACTTC.

This sequence joins TRBV7-8 and TRBJ1-1; D ambiguous. Looked up from germline, CDR1 is SGHVS and CDR2 is FQNEAQ. V lost 3 bases and J lost 3, with 14 bases in between. CDR3 length: 15 residues. The CDR3 here is CASSLSSPPDTEAFF. The CDR3 DNA is TGTGCCAGCAGCTTGAGTTCCCCTCCAGACACTGAAGCTTTCTTT.

This clonotype was observed a few times. V is TRBV21-1 and J is TRBJ2-7. TRBV21-1 constitutes a pseudogene. This CDR3 region has 9 residues. CDR3 nucleotides: TGTGCCAGCTCAGGTGGGCAGTACTTC. It yields the protein CASSGGQYF.

The chain recombines TRBV27 with TRBJ2-7; TRBD1 matches 9 bases. The V gene's germline CDR1 is MNHEY and CDR2 SMNVEV (reference sequence). The CDR3 consists of 16 residues. The J segment lost 3 bases and the V segment lost 5 bases, leaving 11 bases of the junction unmatched. This chain's CDR3 is CASSPLDRGYLYEQYF. The CDR3 region has the DNA TGTGCCAGCAGTCCTCTGGACAGGGGCTATCTCTACGAGCAGTACTTC.